The next 32 T cell receptor beta chains were all read from a single sample in a study of cytomegalovirus exposure and HLA in healthy donors. 13 Jbeta primers and 60 Vbeta primers were used for the PCR. Repertoires were generated with immunoSEQ multiplex PCR, while TCRdb's copy carries only in-frame clones and drops some. The sample lists 130,000 or so clones, approximately 74% occurring once. The sequenced material came from PBMCs. These receptor sequences come from a male donor in good health and CMV-seronegative.

J is TRBJ1-6 and V is TRBV4-3; a weak D match, TRBD1 (5 bases). CDR3 length: 18 residues. CDR1 is LGHNA and CDR2 is YSLEER in the germline V gene. V was shortened by 0 bases and J by 0 bases, with 12 bases between the two germline ends. In DNA, the CDR3 is TGCGCCAGCAGCCAAGATACCAGGGCGAGCTCCTATAATTCACCCCTCCACTTT. It yields the protein CASSQDTRASSYNSPLHF.

The chain uses TRBV4-2 and TRBJ2-7, with TRBD2 matching 10 bases. The germline V gene encodes CDR1 LGHNA and CDR2 YNFKEQ. The CDR3 has 17 amino acids. The V segment lost 3 bases and the J segment 4 bases; nucleotides outside the gene matches: 12. The CDR3 loop reads CASSQISGTSVQYEQYF. The CDR3 DNA reads TGTGCCAGCAGCCAGATTTCCGGGACTAGCGTACAATACGAGCAGTACTTC.

The rearrangement joins TRBV5-1 to TRBJ2-1; 9 bases map to TRBD2. This CDR3 has 17 amino acids. After removal of 4 bases from V and 4 bases from J, the junction contained 12 bases not matched to a gene. Germline CDR1 and CDR2: SGHRS and YFSETQ. The CDR3 DNA follows: TGCGCCAGCAGCGCTACCGGGGCGGGAGGGCCATACAATGAGCAGTTCTTC. This sequence encodes CASSATGAGGPYNEQFF.

The chain has TRBV4-2 and TRBJ2-2, with 7 bases identical to TRBD2. This CDR3 has 16 residues. The germline V gene encodes CDR1 LGHNA and CDR2 YNFKEQ. V lost 0 bases to trimming and J lost 5 bases; unmatched junction nucleotides: 6. The CDR3 sequence: CASSQDVGGLTGELFF. DNA of the CDR3: TGTGCCAGCAGCCAAGATGTCGGGGGGTTGACCGGGGAGCTGTTTTTT.

CDR3 bases: TGTGCCAGCAGTCTAACAGGGGAAAGCTACGAGCAGTACTTC. Translation gives CASSLTGESYEQYF. The chain uses TRBV28 and TRBJ2-7; 7 nucleotides line up with TRBD1. With 5 bases clipped from V and 3 bases from J, the junction kept 7 bases outside the gene matches. Germline CDR1 reads MDHEN; CDR2 reads SYDVKM. The CDR3 runs to 14 residues.

This clone was seen only once. The chain employs TRBV11-2 and TRBJ2-3; TRBD2 agrees at 8 bases. Germline values: CDR1 SGHAT, CDR2 FQNNGV. J lost 2 bases, V lost 5 bases, and 9 bases had no gene match. This CDR3 region has 16 residues. The CDR3 sequence is CASSPPWTSNTDTQYF. Written as DNA, the CDR3 is TGTGCCAGCAGCCCCCCCTGGACTAGCAACACAGATACGCAGTATTTT.

The J gene is TRBJ1-4, the V gene TRBV4-1; D uncertain. Germline V CDR1 and CDR2: MGHRA, YSYEKL. The CDR3 extends over 19 amino acids. Trimming left V 3 bases short and J 4 bases short, with 24 bases between. CDR3 coding DNA: TGCGCCAGCAGCCACGAAATACCCCTTGGCAGGCCTTTTAATGAAAAACTGTTTTTT. Protein product: CASSHEIPLGRPFNEKLFF.

The chain joins TRBV5-4 to TRBJ2-1, with 8 bases identical to TRBD1. V was pared by 0 bases and J by 4 bases, with 6 bases of the junction left unmatched. Germline values: CDR1 SGHNT, CDR2 YYREEE (reference sequence). CDR3 size: 16 residues. CDR3 in DNA: TGTGCCAGCAGCTTGGGTTCCGGACAGGGTTACAATGAGCAGTTCTTC. Encoded protein: CASSLGSGQGYNEQFF.

V gene TRBV2 combines with J gene TRBJ1-1; TRBD1 is a possible D gene (6 bases). Trimming removed 0 bases from V and 7 bases from J, with 15 bases in between. The CDR3 totals 15 residues. CDR1 is SNHLY and CDR2 is FYNNEI in the germline V gene. The CDR3 nucleotides read TGTGCCAGCAGTGAAGCGCGTAGGGGGAGTATTGAAGCTTTCTTT. Translating it yields CASSEARRGSIEAFF. Full variable domain (rest looked up from reference TRBV2 and TRBJ1-1): EPEVTQTPSHQVTQMGQEVILRCVPISNHLYFYWYRQILGQKVEFLVSFYNNEISEKSEIFDDQFSVERPDGSNFTLKIRSTKLEDSAMYFCASSEARRGSIEAFFGQGTRLTVV.

The V call is TRBV7-2, the J call TRBJ1-5; possible D gene TRBD1, 5 bases. Germline CDR1 and CDR2: SGHTA and FQGNSA. Trimming removed 1 base at V and 3 bases at J, with 13 bases between. The CDR3 covers 16 residues. CDR3 DNA sequence: TGTGCCAGCAGCTTAGGGGCCCCGGACAACAATCAGCCCCAGCATTTT. Its translation is CASSLGAPDNNQPQHF.

CDR3 sequence reads: CASSTDRGREGNTEAFF. In DNA form, the CDR3 reads TGCGCCAGCAGCACGGACAGGGGGCGCGAGGGGAACACTGAAGCTTTCTTT. The chain combines TRBV5-1 with TRBJ1-1; 11 bases align to TRBD1. Germline V CDR1 and CDR2: SGHRS, YFSETQ. J was trimmed by 1 base and V by 4 bases; bases with no gene match: 9. There are 17 residues in the CDR3. Full variable domain (rest looked up from reference TRBV5-1 and TRBJ1-1): KAGVTQTPRYLIKTRGQQVTLSCSPISGHRSVSWYQQTPGQGLQFLFEYFSETQRNKGNFPGRFSGRQFSNSRSEMNVSTLELGDSALYLCASSTDRGREGNTEAFFGQGTRLTVV.

In its sample, this clone was seen a few times. The chain employs TRBV28 and TRBJ2-1; D is perhaps TRBD2 (7 bases). CDR1 is MDHEN and CDR2 is SYDVKM in the germline V gene. CDR3 size: 15 residues. V lost 7 bases and J lost 3, with 16 bases in between. CDR3 sequence (DNA): TGTGCCAGCAACATGGGGGGGCCCGGCTACAATGAGCAGTTCTTC. Protein product: CASNMGGPGYNEQFF. Full variable domain (outside the CDR3, taken from reference TRBV28 and TRBJ2-1): DVKVTQSSRYLVKRTGEKVFLECVQDMDHENMFWYRQDPGLGLRLIYFSYDVKMKEKGDIPEGYSVSREKKERFSLILESASTNQTSMYLCASNMGGPGYNEQFFGPGTRLTVL.

The rearrangement joins TRBV9 to TRBJ1-1, with unresolved D. V lost 6 bases, J lost 1 base, and 16 bases lay in between. The germline V gene has CDR1 SGDLS and CDR2 YYNGEE. This CDR3 has 15 amino acids. The CDR3 sequence: CASTLTPEANTEAFF. CDR3 nucleotides: TGTGCCAGCACCTTGACCCCGGAGGCGAACACTGAAGCTTTCTTT.

The V and J genes are TRBV11-2 and TRBJ2-2; 10 bases match TRBD2. Germline-derived CDR1 and CDR2 are SGHAT and FQNNGV. V dropped 1 base and J dropped 2; count of bases not matched to a gene: 1. The CDR3 is 16 amino acids. CDR3 DNA sequence: TGTGCCAGCAGCTTAGGACTAGCGGGTAACACCGGGGAGCTGTTTTTT. This sequence encodes CASSLGLAGNTGELFF.

The chain employs TRBV5-1 and TRBJ1-2; D gene uncertain. Germline V gene data show CDR1 as SGHRS and CDR2 as YFSETQ. V was pared by 4 bases and J by 8 bases, with 18 bases between. The CDR3 has 14 residues. The CDR3 spells CASSPGYEGGGYTF. The CDR3 nucleotides read TGCGCCAGCAGCCCGGGGTATGAGGGCGGCGGCTACACCTTC.

This clone was recorded only once. J is TRBJ2-3 and V is TRBV9; the match to TRBD2 covers 12 bases. After removal of 4 bases from V and 6 bases from J, the junction contained 15 bases not matched to a gene. The germline V gene has CDR1 SGDLS and CDR2 YYNGEE. The CDR3 is 18 amino acids. For the CDR3, the DNA is TGTGCCAGCAGCCCCGCCCTACTAGCGGGGGGCAGGGGGGATACGCAGTATTTT. This codes for CASSPALLAGGRGDTQYF.

This clone was seen only once. The CDR3 DNA follows: TGCAGCGTGGGGTGGGTGGACAGTCCCTACGAGCAGTACTTC. Residues: CSVGWVDSPYEQYF. This sequence joins TRBV29-1 and TRBJ2-7; D is perhaps TRBD1 (6 bases). CDR3 size: 14 residues. Per germline, CDR1 SQVTM and CDR2 ANQGSEA. Trimming took 6 bases from V and 2 from J, leaving 17 bases between them.

This clone was counted between two and nine times. The rearrangement uses TRBV7-3 and TRBJ1-2, with D maybe TRBD1 (5 bases). The CDR3 length is 13 residues. Germline assignment: CDR1 SGHTA and CDR2 FQGTGA. V lost 2 bases and J lost 6, with 10 bases in between. The DNA for the CDR3 is TGTGCCAGCAGCTTAGCACCAGGGAATGGCTACACCTTC. Translated, it gives CASSLAPGNGYTF.

This clone was recorded a few times. The rearrangement joins TRBV2 to TRBJ1-5; no reliable D call. Germline V gene sequence: CDR1 SNHLY, CDR2 FYNNEI. With 2 bases removed from V and 7 bases from J, the gap between germline ends came to 12 bases. The CDR3 is 14 residues long. CDR3 sequence reads: CASSERIPHQPQHF. The CDR3 DNA reads as TGTGCCAGCAGTGAACGTATTCCACACCAGCCCCAGCATTTT.

The chain employs TRBV5-1 and TRBJ2-1, with TRBD2 identical over 9 bases. Germline V lookup: CDR1 SGHRS, CDR2 YFSETQ. V lost 6 bases, J lost 5 bases, and 12 bases stayed unmatched. The CDR3 runs to 16 residues. The chain's CDR3 is CASMGAGGRADNEQFF. For the CDR3, the DNA is TGCGCCAGCATGGGGGCTGGCGGGAGGGCCGACAATGAGCAGTTCTTC.

This clone turned up a few times. The V gene is TRBV11-2, the J gene TRBJ1-1; 8 bases map to TRBD1. The CDR3 is 15 amino acids. V lost 2 bases, J lost 1 base, and 3 bases stayed unmatched. Germline V gene sequence: CDR1 SGHAT, CDR2 FQNNGV. The CDR3, as DNA: TGTGCCAGCAGCTTACGACAGGGGTGGAACACTGAAGCTTTCTTT. This translates into CASSLRQGWNTEAFF.

The rearrangement links TRBV7-2 to TRBJ2-2; no clear D gene. V was cut by 5 bases and J by 3 bases, with 7 bases left in between. Per the germline V gene, CDR1 is SGHTA and CDR2 is FQGNSA. This CDR3 has 13 residues. CDR3 protein: CASSPTYTGELFF. CDR3 nucleotide sequence: TGTGCCAGCAGCCCCACTTACACCGGGGAGCTGTTTTTT.

CDR3 protein: CASSLIPSAGELFF. CDR3 bases: TGTGCCAGCAGCTTAATACCCTCGGCCGGGGAGCTGTTTTTT. This chain links TRBV7-2 with TRBJ2-2; D gene uncertain. The CDR3 sequence is 14 residues long. CDR1 SGHTA and CDR2 FQGNSA come from the germline V gene. Trimming removed 2 bases at V and 6 bases at J, with 10 bases between. Full variable domain (remainder filled in from reference TRBV7-2 and TRBJ2-2): GAGVSQSPSNKVTEKGKDVELRCDPISGHTALYWYRQSLGQGLEFLIYFQGNSAPDKSGLPSDRFSAERTGGSVSTLTIQRTQQEDSAVYLCASSLIPSAGELFFGEGSRLTVL.

The J gene is TRBJ2-3, the V gene TRBV7-6, with TRBD2 matching over 9 bases. The CDR3 consists of 16 residues. Germline CDR1 SGHVS, CDR2 FNYEAQ. V gave up 5 bases and J gave up 3 bases; unmatched junction bases: 9. CDR3 sequence (DNA): TGTGCCAGCAGCCGGGGGGCTAGCGGGACAACAGATACGCAGTATTTT. This codes for CASSRGASGTTDTQYF.

This rearrangement joins TRBV5-1 to TRBJ1-4, with 7 bases identical to TRBD1. The CDR3 totals 15 residues. CDR1 and CDR2 from the germline V gene are SGHRS and YFSETQ. V gave up 0 bases and J gave up 10 bases; unmatched junction bases: 9. The DNA of the CDR3 is TGCGCCAGCAGCTTGGAGGCAGGGGGAATTGGAAAACTGTTTTTT. Encoded protein: CASSLEAGGIGKLFF.

This clone showed up just a few times. V gene TRBV16 combines with J gene TRBJ2-1, with D maybe TRBD2 (5 bases). Trimming removed 4 bases from V and 5 bases from J, with 6 bases in between. The CDR3 is 12 amino acids. Germline CDR1 KGHSY, CDR2 FQNENV. The CDR3 here is CASSPSHNEQFF. In nucleotides, the CDR3 is TGTGCCAGCAGCCCTAGCCACAATGAGCAGTTCTTC.

The sample holds a few counts of this clone. The chain uses TRBV4-2 and TRBJ1-5; D gene ambiguous. The V gene's germline CDR1 is LGHNA and CDR2 YNFKEQ. The CDR3 loop spans 13 amino acids. Trimming left V 0 bases short and J 6 bases short, with 6 bases between. The CDR3 nucleotides read TGTGCCAGCAGCCAAGATATCTTTCAGCCCCAGCATTTT. Amino acid sequence: CASSQDIFQPQHF.

The chain carries TRBV9 and TRBJ2-1; 13 nucleotides match TRBD2. Germline loops: CDR1 SGDLS, CDR2 YYNGEE. Trimming cost V 3 bases and J 0 bases; bases outside gene matches: 12. The CDR3 spans 20 residues. CDR3 loop: CASSGYGTSGRVSSYNEQFF. The CDR3 bases are TGTGCCAGCAGCGGGTATGGTACTAGCGGGAGGGTGTCCTCCTACAATGAGCAGTTCTTC.

The chain employs TRBV10-3 and TRBJ2-5; TRBD1 aligns across 10 bases. Losses at the gene ends were 6 bases for V and 2 bases for J; bases not matched to a gene: 15. This CDR3 is 18 amino acids long. Germline V lookup: CDR1 ENHRY, CDR2 SYGVKD. CDR3 region: CAISEELPGQGMQETQYF. CDR3 sequence (DNA): TGTGCCATCAGCGAGGAGTTACCGGGACAGGGGATGCAAGAGACCCAGTACTTC.

The chain joins TRBV5-6 to TRBJ2-1; no firm D call. Germline V gene lookup returns CDR1 SGHDT and CDR2 YYEEEE. The CDR3 is 14 amino acids. Trimming removed 0 bases from V and 4 bases from J, with 8 bases in between. The CDR3 reads CASSLGPLYNEQFF. In nucleotides, the CDR3 is TGTGCCAGCAGCTTGGGCCCCCTATACAATGAGCAGTTCTTC.

Written as DNA, the CDR3 is TGTGCCAGCAGCTTACCACGGGACAGGGTACTTGGATCACCCCTCCACTTT. Translating gives CASSLPRDRVLGSPLHF. This chain uses TRBV27 with TRBJ1-6, with 9 bases identical to TRBD1. The CDR3 totals 17 residues. Germline V lookup: CDR1 MNHEY, CDR2 SMNVEV (reference sequence). V was pared by 6 bases and J by 10 bases, with 16 bases of the junction left unmatched.

The chain couples TRBV2 to TRBJ2-7; weak D call: TRBD1 (5 bases). The length of the CDR3 is 14 residues. The ends were cut back, 4 bases at V and 2 bases at J, with 12 bases in the middle. Germline assignment: CDR1 SNHLY and CDR2 FYNNEI. The CDR3 spells CASSGRGRAYEQYF. The CDR3 nucleotides are TGTGCCAGCAGTGGGCGTGGCAGGGCCTACGAGCAGTACTTC.